This TCR beta chain was captured by sequencing in a study of read filtering for tumor transcriptome and immune sequencing. Overall study context: R-ISS stage counts were 8 or 9 for I, approximately 15 for II, 6 or 7 for III. Transcriptome libraries were built from DNase-treated RNA.

Study observations and caveats: In IR-seq, single-read clonotypes were about 81.9% of clonotypes but approximately 3.5% of reads.

Bone marrow was sampled from every patient at the time of active disease. Molecular barcoded adaptors covering alpha/delta and beta/gamma chains were used on about 390 ng RNA. TCRdb redid the calling of the reads with MiXCR, one entry per CDR3 protein. Of roughly 130,000 distinct CDR3 sequences in the sample, 10% to 15% were seen once. Germline V gene data show CDR1 as MDHEN and CDR2 as SYDVKM. The CDR3 is made up of 11 amino acids. V lost 4 bases to trimming and J lost 3 bases, with 4 bases between them. This clonotype was observed many times. Antigen specificity is unknown. The clonotype comes from a donor aged 40 or older with multiple myeloma. The sample taken for sequencing was a population of CD138-negative cells sorted from bone marrow. V usage is TRBV28 and J usage is TRBJ2-7; the D is unclear. The CDR3 DNA sequence: TGTGCCAGCAGTTGGGTCTACGAGCAGTACTTC. Its protein product is CASSWVYEQYF. Supplemented by reference TRBV28 and TRBJ2-7, the full variable domain reads DVKVTQSSRYLVKRTGEKVFLECVQDMDHENMFWYRQDPGLGLRLIYFSYDVKMKEKGDIPEGYSVSREKKERFSLILESASTNQTSMYLCASSWVYEQYFGPGTRLTVT.